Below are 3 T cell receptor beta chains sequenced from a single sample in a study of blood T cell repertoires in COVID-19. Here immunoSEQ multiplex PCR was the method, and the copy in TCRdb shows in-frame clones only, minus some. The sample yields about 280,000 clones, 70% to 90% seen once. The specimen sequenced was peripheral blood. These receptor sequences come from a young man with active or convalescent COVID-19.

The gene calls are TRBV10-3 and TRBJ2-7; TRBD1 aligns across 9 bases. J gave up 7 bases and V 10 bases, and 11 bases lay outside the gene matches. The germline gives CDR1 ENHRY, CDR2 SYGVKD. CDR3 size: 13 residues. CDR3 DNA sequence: TGTGCCACAGTCCCGGGACAGGGAACAGAGCAGTACTTC. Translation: CATVPGQGTEQYF.

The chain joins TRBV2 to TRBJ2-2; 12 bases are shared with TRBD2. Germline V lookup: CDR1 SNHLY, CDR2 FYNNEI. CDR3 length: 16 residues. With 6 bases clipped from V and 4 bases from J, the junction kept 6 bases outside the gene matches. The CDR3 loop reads CASRATSGGGTGELFF. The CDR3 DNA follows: TGTGCCAGCAGAGCGACTAGCGGGGGAGGCACCGGGGAGCTGTTTTTT.

CDR3: CASQQGKGTEAFF. The DNA of the CDR3 is TGTGCCAGTCAGCAGGGGAAAGGGACTGAAGCTTTCTTT. The V call is TRBV6-5, the J call TRBJ1-1; possibly TRBD1 for D (6 bases). CDR1 is MNHEY and CDR2 is SVGAGI in the germline V gene. Trimming took off 9 bases at V and 5 bases at J, with 16 bases between the two ends. The CDR3 totals 13 residues.